The 10 T cell receptor beta chains listed next were all sequenced from one sample in a study of siplizumab effects on memory and regulatory T cells. For these TCRs, the target antigens are not known. The repertoire was sequenced with immunoSEQ multiplex PCR; TCRdb's copy has only in-frame clones and lacks some. The sample records under 9,000 clones, about 35% being singletons. The mixed lymphocyte reaction cells were held in coculture (37°C) for six to seven days. Source material: CFSE-low (dividing) CD8+ T cells sorted from an allogeneic mixed lymphocyte reaction. The receptors were gathered from a human donor in good health; the cells came from an allogeneic mixed lymphocyte reaction.

This chain joins TRBV9 and TRBJ2-3; TRBD1 aligns across 9 bases. CDR3 length equals 14 residues. Trimming cost V 7 bases and J 8 bases; bases outside gene matches: 11. CDR1 and CDR2 (germline): SGDLS, YYNGEE. The CDR3, as DNA: TGTGCCAGCGGTGGACAGGGGAAGGGAGGTACGCAGTATTTT. It encodes CASGGQGKGGTQYF. Looking up the rest from reference TRBV9 and TRBJ2-3 gives the full variable domain: DSGVTQTPKHLITATGQRVTLRCSPRSGDLSVYWYQQSLDQGLQFLIQYYNGEERAKGNILERFSAQQFPDLHSELNLSSLELGDSALYFCASGGQGKGGTQYFGPGTRLTVL.

This chain links TRBV28 with TRBJ1-1; unclear D gene. V shed 6 bases and J shed 3 bases, with 11 bases lying between them. The CDR3 extends over 13 amino acids. Germline values: CDR1 MDHEN, CDR2 SYDVKM. The CDR3 coding sequence is TGTGCCAGCAGGGGGTTTGGGGACACTGAAGCTTTCTTT. Translation gives CASRGFGDTEAFF.

The gene calls are TRBV9 and TRBJ2-1, with D possibly TRBD1 on 6 matching bases. The length of the CDR3 is 16 residues. The germline V gene has CDR1 SGDLS and CDR2 YYNGEE. The V and J ends lost 0 bases and 2 bases respectively, with 12 bases between them. The CDR3 sequence is CASSVGTGQAYNEQFF. CDR3 nucleotide sequence: TGTGCCAGCAGCGTAGGAACGGGACAAGCCTACAATGAGCAGTTCTTC.

CDR3: CASSSPEAQETQYF. The CDR3 nucleotides read TGTGCCAGCAGCTCCCCAGAGGCCCAAGAGACCCAGTACTTC. The chain joins TRBV9 to TRBJ2-5; D remains unclear. The germline V and J ends were trimmed by 4 bases and 1 base, with 11 bases remaining between them. Germline assignment: CDR1 SGDLS and CDR2 YYNGEE. The CDR3 has 14 residues. Full variable domain (missing parts from reference TRBV9 and TRBJ2-5): DSGVTQTPKHLITATGQRVTLRCSPRSGDLSVYWYQQSLDQGLQFLIQYYNGEERAKGNILERFSAQQFPDLHSELNLSSLELGDSALYFCASSSPEAQETQYFGPGTRLLVL.

The chain has TRBV5-1 and TRBJ2-7; D gene ambiguous. Deletions cut 1 base from V and 3 bases from J, with 26 bases between. This CDR3 contains 19 residues. CDR1 SGHRS and CDR2 YFSETQ come from the germline V gene. The CDR3 sequence is CASSLNAPSPGLGHYEQYF. CDR3 in DNA: TGCGCCAGCAGCTTGAACGCTCCCAGCCCCGGGTTAGGTCACTACGAGCAGTACTTC.

By frequency in the sample, this clone is medium-sized (0.01 to 0.1%). This chain joins TRBV2 and TRBJ1-1; 12 bases line up with TRBD1. This CDR3 has 12 amino acids. After removal of 11 bases from V and 5 bases from J, the junction contained 3 bases not matched to a gene. Germline CDR1 reads SNHLY; CDR2 reads FYNNEI. The CDR3 bases are TGTGCCGGGGGACAGGGGGCAACTGAAGCTTTCTTT. It encodes CAGGQGATEAFF.

In the case of this clone: This is likely an artifact of a read error, given a far larger clone one base away. The V gene is TRBV30, the J gene TRBJ2-2; perhaps D is TRBD1 or TRBD2 (6 bases each). Trimming pared 3 bases from V and 4 bases from J, leaving 12 bases between. The CDR3 contains 14 residues. Looked up from germline, CDR1 is GTSNPN and CDR2 is SVGIG (reference sequence). The CDR3 DNA sequence: TGTGCCTGGAGGTGGGGGGCGGGCACCGGGGAGCTGTTTTTT. This codes for CAWRWGAGTGELFF.

A few counts support this clone. V is TRBV4-1 and J is TRBJ2-2, with a weak D call TRBD1 (7 bases). CDR1 is MGHRA, CDR2 YSYEKL, per germline. The V and J ends lost 10 bases and 5 bases respectively, with 11 bases between them. The CDR3 consists of 12 residues. Here the CDR3 reads CATGGRTGELFF. The CDR3 coding sequence is TGCGCCACAGGGGGGAGGACCGGGGAGCTGTTTTTT.

This clone has a single count. The rearrangement joins TRBV7-2 to TRBJ1-5, with TRBD1 as a possible D gene (5 bases). The CDR3 covers 16 residues. The ends were cut back, 1 base at V and 5 bases at J, with 15 bases in the middle. Germline CDR1 reads SGHTA; CDR2 reads FQGNSA. CDR3 sequence (DNA): TGTGCCAGCAGCTTAGTGGCGGCAGGGTGGGATCAGCCCCAGCATTTT. Translating gives CASSLVAAGWDQPQHF.

This clone rates as medium-sized. The rearrangement links TRBV29-1 to TRBJ2-2; 8 nucleotides line up with TRBD2. This CDR3 is built from 15 residues. The germline gives CDR1 SQVTM, CDR2 ANQGSEA. After removal of 7 bases from V and 7 bases from J, the junction contained 14 bases not matched to a gene. CDR3: CSASPRGGAGGELFF. As DNA, the CDR3 is TGCAGCGCATCCCCACGGGGGGGCGCAGGCGGGGAGCTGTTTTTT.